A selection of T cell receptor beta chains follows, all from one sample in a study of response to subunit inactivated influenza vaccine. TCRdb passed the RT-PCR reads through MiXCR, listing each CDR3 protein once. The data show some 480,000 distinct CDR3 sequences, approximately 9.9% seen once. Here the sequenced sample was PBMCs from blood, taken 40 to 50 days after vaccination. These TCRs come from a man aged 50-60 years who received an inactivated influenza vaccine. Each CDR3 is given with its conserved first and last residue. A D gene is named only where the DNA matches it firmly. Part of the rows lack a size; the others show once, few, many or a class for expanded clones.

abundance: few
v_gene: TRBV27
j_gene: TRBJ2-3
d_gene: TRBD2
CDR3nt: TGTGCCAGCAGTCAGGGACTAGCGGGGGACTTCCGGCAGTTTGGGTCTTTT
CDR3aa: CASSQGLAGDFRQFGSF

abundance: few
v_gene: TRBV20-1
j_gene: TRBJ2-5
d_gene: -
CDR3nt: TGCAGTGCTAGAGGACCTAGGTGGGGGGCCCACACACCGTACCAAGAGACCCAGTACTTC
CDR3aa: CSARGPRWGAHTPYQETQYF

abundance: few
v_gene: TRBV7-9
j_gene: TRBJ2-7
d_gene: -
CDR3nt: TGTGCCAGCAGCTTTACCGGGAGTGTCTACGAGCAGTACTTC
CDR3aa: CASSFTGSVYEQYF

abundance: few
v_gene: TRBV7-9
j_gene: TRBJ2-2
d_gene: -
CDR3nt: TGTGCCAGCAGCTTAGCTCAGGGACGGACGACCGGGGAGCTGTTTTTT
CDR3aa: CASSLAQGRTTGELFF

abundance: once
v_gene: TRBV20-1
j_gene: TRBJ1-1
d_gene: -
CDR3nt: TGCAGTGCTACCCCGGACCCGAACACTGAAGCTTTCTTT
CDR3aa: CSATPDPNTEAFF

abundance: few
v_gene: TRBV28
j_gene: TRBJ2-7
d_gene: TRBD2
CDR3nt: TGTGCCAGCTCACGCCGGGAGGCGGGCTACGAGCAGTACTTC
CDR3aa: CASSRREAGYEQYF

abundance: few
v_gene: TRBV20-1
j_gene: TRBJ2-5
d_gene: TRBD2
CDR3nt: TGCAGTGCTAGTTCGTCGGGAGGGGATCAAGAGACCCAGTACTTC
CDR3aa: CSASSSGGDQETQYF

abundance: -
v_gene: TRBV20-1
j_gene: TRBJ2-3
d_gene: TRBD2
CDR3nt: TGCAGTGCTGGGGGTCTGGGCTTAGCGGGAGCAGATACGCAGTATTTT
CDR3aa: CSAGGLGLAGADTQYF

abundance: -
v_gene: TRBV11-1
j_gene: TRBJ2-1
d_gene: -
CDR3nt: TGTGCCAGCAGTTCTGGACCAGCGTTGGGTGAGCAGTTCTTC
CDR3aa: CASSSGPALGEQFF

abundance: many
v_gene: TRBV9
j_gene: TRBJ2-7
d_gene: -
CDR3nt: TGTGCCAGCAGCGGCAGGGAGGCCCCCTACGAGCAGTACTTC
CDR3aa: CASSGREAPYEQYF

abundance: many
v_gene: TRBV27
j_gene: TRBJ1-5
d_gene: -
CDR3nt: TGTGCCAGCAGTTCCCGCAATCAGCCCCAGCATTTT
CDR3aa: CASSSRNQPQHF

abundance: few
v_gene: TRBV7-9
j_gene: TRBJ2-7
d_gene: -
CDR3nt: TGTGCCAGCAGCCCCCAGGGGGGTTTCTCCTACGAGCAGTACTTC
CDR3aa: CASSPQGGFSYEQYF

abundance: many
v_gene: TRBV7-2
j_gene: TRBJ2-7
d_gene: -
CDR3nt: TGTGCCAGCAGCCTGGATTCTGCCTCGGGGAGGGAGCAGTACTTC
CDR3aa: CASSLDSASGREQYF

abundance: many
v_gene: TRBV29-1
j_gene: TRBJ2-7
d_gene: TRBD1
CDR3nt: TGCAGCGTCCAGACAGGGGGCGGCTACGAGCAGTACTTC
CDR3aa: CSVQTGGGYEQYF

abundance: many
v_gene: TRBV29-1
j_gene: TRBJ2-2
d_gene: -
CDR3nt: TGCAGCGTTGCCCCAGCGGGCCTCACCGGGGAGCTGTTTTTT
CDR3aa: CSVAPAGLTGELFF

abundance: few
v_gene: TRBV12-3/TRBV12-4
j_gene: TRBJ1-3
d_gene: TRBD1
CDR3nt: TGTGCCAGCAGTCTCTCGGGACAGGGGGTGAACACCATATATTTT
CDR3aa: CASSLSGQGVNTIYF

abundance: many
v_gene: TRBV7-2
j_gene: TRBJ2-3
d_gene: -
CDR3nt: TGTGCCAGCAGCGGGGGGAACACAGATACGCAGTATTTT
CDR3aa: CASSGGNTDTQYF

abundance: many
v_gene: TRBV27
j_gene: TRBJ2-3
d_gene: -
CDR3nt: TGTGCCAGCAACCGAGCGGATACCACAGATACGCAGTATTTT
CDR3aa: CASNRADTTDTQYF

abundance: few
v_gene: TRBV4-1
j_gene: TRBJ2-7
d_gene: TRBD1
CDR3nt: TGCGCCAGCAGCCATCCGGGACAGGTATACTACGAGCAGTACTTC
CDR3aa: CASSHPGQVYYEQYF

abundance: many
v_gene: TRBV7-9
j_gene: TRBJ2-3
d_gene: TRBD2
CDR3nt: TGTGCCACCCAGGGAGCGGGAAGAGTGGTGGGAGATACGCAGTATTTT
CDR3aa: CATQGAGRVVGDTQYF